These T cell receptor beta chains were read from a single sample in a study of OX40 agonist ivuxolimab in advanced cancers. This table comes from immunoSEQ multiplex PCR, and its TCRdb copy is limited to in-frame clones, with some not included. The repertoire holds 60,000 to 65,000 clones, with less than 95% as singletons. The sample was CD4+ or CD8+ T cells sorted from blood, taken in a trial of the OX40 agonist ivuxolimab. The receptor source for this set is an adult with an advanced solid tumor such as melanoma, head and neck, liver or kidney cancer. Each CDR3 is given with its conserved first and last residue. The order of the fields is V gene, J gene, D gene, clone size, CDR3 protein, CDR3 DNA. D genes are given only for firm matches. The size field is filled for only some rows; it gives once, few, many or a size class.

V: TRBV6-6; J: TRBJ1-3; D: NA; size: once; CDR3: CASSYSRGSGNTIYF; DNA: TGTGCCAGCAGTTACTCCAGGGGCTCTGGAAACACCATATATTTT
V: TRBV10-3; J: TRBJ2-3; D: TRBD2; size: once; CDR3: CAISTSGRASDTQYF; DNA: TGTGCCATCAGCACTAGCGGGAGGGCATCAGATACGCAGTATTTT
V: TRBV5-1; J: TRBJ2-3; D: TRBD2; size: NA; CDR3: CASRLAGDLVDTQYF; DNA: TGCGCCAGCCGCTTGGCGGGAGACTTGGTAGATACGCAGTATTTT
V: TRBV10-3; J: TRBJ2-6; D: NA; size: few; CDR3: CAISPGPSSGANVLTF; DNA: TGTGCCATCAGTCCTGGACCGAGCTCTGGGGCCAACGTCCTGACTTTC
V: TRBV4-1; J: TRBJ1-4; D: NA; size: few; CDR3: CASSQPMTTNEKLFF; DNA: TGCGCCAGCAGCCAACCGATGACAACTAATGAAAAACTGTTTTTT
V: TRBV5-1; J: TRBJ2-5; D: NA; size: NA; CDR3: CASSSRGGEGPYQETQYF; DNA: TGCGCCAGCAGCTCCCGAGGGGGGGAGGGTCCGTACCAAGAGACCCAGTACTTC
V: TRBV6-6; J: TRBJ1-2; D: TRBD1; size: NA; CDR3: CASRRQGANYGYTF; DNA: TGTGCCAGCAGGCGACAGGGGGCTAACTATGGCTACACCTTC
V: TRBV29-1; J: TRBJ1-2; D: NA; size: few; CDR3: CSVSDLSYGYTF; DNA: TGCAGCGTTTCGGACCTATCCTATGGCTACACCTTC
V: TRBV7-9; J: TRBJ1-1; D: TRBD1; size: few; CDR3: CASSFGRGLTEAFF; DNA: TGTGCCAGCAGCTTCGGCAGGGGGCTGACTGAAGCTTTCTTT
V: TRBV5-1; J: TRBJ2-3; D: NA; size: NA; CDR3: CASSLAPGAATDTQYF; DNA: TGCGCCAGCAGCTTGGCTCCGGGGGCGGCCACAGATACGCAGTATTTT
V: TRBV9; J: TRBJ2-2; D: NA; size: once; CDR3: CASSVTDRNTGELFF; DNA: TGTGCCAGCAGCGTCACGGACCGCAACACCGGGGAGCTGTTTTTT